This TCR beta chain is drawn from a study of T cell repertoires in cytomegalovirus infection. Overall study context: Public TCR beta signature analysis indicated the presence of both CMV infection and matching HLA type.

This clonotype was picked up a small number of times. Its cognate antigen is unknown. Broader study findings: Ex vivo, HLA-C-restricted CMV-specific TCR beta clonotypes prevailed over the rest of the response.

TCRdb called the reads again in MiXCR, with one record for every CDR3 protein. The top ten clones hold 1.5% to 2% of a sample with 200,000 to 300,000 distinct CDR3 sequences, over 9% of them seen once. V lost 3 bases to trimming and J lost 7 bases, with 5 bases between them. The CDR3 loop spans 11 amino acids. Germline CDR1 SGHDN, CDR2 FVKESK. The rearrangement uses TRBV14 and TRBJ2-3; D unclear. Sample: PBMCs. This sequence was found in a human donor in good health (CMV status not recorded). Some clones in this sample may be carry-over from other donors' samples. CDR3 in DNA: TGTGCCAGCAGCCAGGCGAATACGCAGTATTTT. Protein sequence: CASSQANTQYF.